The rows below give T cell receptor beta chains drawn from one sample of a study of CD8+CD57+ T cells in acquired aplastic anemia. TCRdb called the reads again in MiXCR, with one record for every CDR3 protein. This sample has about half a million distinct CDR3 sequences, with around 33% found just once. The sequenced sample was sorted CD4+, CD8+, or CD8+CD57+ T cells (not recorded which) from PBMCs. The receptors stem from a human donor with aplastic anemia. CDR3s include the opening cysteine and the closing phenylalanine or tryptophan. The order of the fields is D gene, J gene, V gene, clone size, CDR3 DNA, CDR3 protein. The D gene is left open where the match is weak. Expanded clones get a size class; other rows say once, few or many, or leave the size out.

>.|TRBJ1-1|TRBV19|many
TGTGCCAGTAGTATTCCGGGGTTGAACACTGAAGCTTTCTTT
CASSIPGLNTEAFF
>.|TRBJ1-4|TRBV20-1|.
TGCAGTGCTAGTCCACAGTCGGATGAAAAACTGTTTTTT
CSASPQSDEKLFF
>.|TRBJ1-5|TRBV20-1|few
TGCAGTGCAGGCCCCGGGGATAGCAATCAGCCCCAGCATTTT
CSAGPGDSNQPQHF
>.|TRBJ1-1|TRBV19|.
TGTGCCAGTGCAACCCCCCAGGGGATGAACACTGAAGCTTTCTTT
CASATPQGMNTEAFF
>.|TRBJ2-3|TRBV11-2|few
TGTGCCAGCAGCTTAGACGTAGCGGTAGGAACAGATACGCAGTATTTT
CASSLDVAVGTDTQYF
>.|TRBJ2-3|TRBV6-5|.
TGTGCCAGCAGTTACTCGAATTCGGGGAGAGATACGCAGTATTTT
CASSYSNSGRDTQYF
>.|TRBJ1-5|TRBV2|many
TGTGCCAGCAGTGAATATTCAGGGTTGGAGTATCAGCCCCAGCATTTT
CASSEYSGLEYQPQHF
>.|TRBJ1-2|TRBV19|.
TGTGCCAGTAGTATTGGGAACCGTCCTAACTATGGCTACACCTTC
CASSIGNRPNYGYTF
>.|TRBJ2-5|TRBV7-3|many
TGTGCCAGCAGCCGTACCAGCGATGAGACCCAGTACTTC
CASSRTSDETQYF
>TRBD2|TRBJ2-6|TRBV24-1|.
TGTGCCACCAGGAGAGGCGGGACTATATCTGGGGCCAACGTCCTGACTTTC
CATRRGGTISGANVLTF
>.|TRBJ1-3|TRBV19|many
TGTGCCAGTAGGGGCGAGATCTCTGGAAACACCATATATTTT
CASRGEISGNTIYF
>.|TRBJ2-3|TRBV2|many
TGTGCCAGCAGTGAAGTTGTGATCACAGATACGCAGTATTTT
CASSEVVITDTQYF
>.|TRBJ1-3|TRBV6-1|.
TGTGCCAGCAGTGGCGTCGCCGTTAGCTCTGGAAACACCATATATTTT
CASSGVAVSSGNTIYF
>.|TRBJ1-1|TRBV6-1|.
TGTGCCAGCAGGTCCGGGACTTCCATTTTCTACTTCTTT
CASRSGTSIFYFF
>.|TRBJ1-1|TRBV7-2|many
TGTGCCAGCAGCTCCCCGGGACCCATGAACACTGAAGCTTTCTTT
CASSSPGPMNTEAFF
>.|TRBJ1-1|TRBV11-1|.
TGTGCCAGCAGCTTAAGTCTTGGCGTTCGGAACACTGAAGCTTTCTTT
CASSLSLGVRNTEAFF